The rows below give T cell receptor beta chains drawn from one sample of a study of blood T cells in healthy people across ages. TCRdb itself ran the 5' RACE reads through MiXCR, one entry per CDR3 protein. Among hundreds of thousands of distinct CDR3 sequences listed, around 42% were seen once. Material: blood. The source of these receptors is a man aged 55 to 69 in good health. Each CDR3 is given with its conserved first and last residue. D genes are given only for firm matches. A row's size may be missing; if present it is once, few, many or a size class.

J gene | clone size | D gene | V gene | CDR3 protein | CDR3 DNA
TRBJ2-3 | . | . | TRBV4-3 | CASSQDDGDTQYF | TGCGCCAGCAGCCAAGACGATGGAGATACGCAGTATTTT
TRBJ2-3 | . | TRBD1 | TRBV20-1 | CSASDRVARDTQYF | TGCAGTGCTTCGGACAGGGTGGCTCGGGATACGCAGTATTTT
TRBJ2-1 | . | . | TRBV4-3 | CASSQDRRGYNEQFF | TGCGCCAGCAGCCAAGATAGGAGGGGATACAATGAGCAGTTCTTC
TRBJ2-6 | few | . | TRBV20-1 | CSAQGTGANVLTF | TGCAGTGCTCAGGGAACTGGGGCCAACGTCCTGACTTTC
TRBJ2-5 | . | . | TRBV28 | CASSPLEQSFGTQYF | TGTGCCAGCAGTCCCCTTGAACAGAGCTTCGGAACCCAGTACTTC
TRBJ2-7 | few | TRBD1 | TRBV20-1 | CSATGQGIIYEQYF | TGCAGTGCCACGGGACAGGGGATAATCTACGAGCAGTACTTC
TRBJ1-6 | . | . | TRBV6-5 | CASSYEGRGLNSPLYF | TGTGCCAGCAGTTATGAGGGTCGGGGGCTCAATTCACCCCTCTACTTT
TRBJ1-4 | . | . | TRBV4-3 | CASSQASGTNNEKLFF | TGCGCCAGCAGCCAAGCCAGCGGGACCAATAATGAAAAACTGTTTTTT
TRBJ1-2 | . | . | TRBV3-1 | CASSRGDGPRGYTF | TGTGCCAGCAGCCGAGGGGACGGGCCCCGGGGCTACACCTTC
TRBJ2-1 | . | . | TRBV4-3 | CASSQELAARGSLNEQFF | TGCGCCAGCAGCCAAGAATTGGCGGCCAGGGGCTCACTCAATGAGCAGTTCTTC
TRBJ2-6 | few | . | TRBV5-1 | CASSISGVGANVLTF | TGCGCCAGCAGTATCTCAGGGGTCGGGGCCAACGTCCTGACTTTC
TRBJ1-1 | . | TRBD1 | TRBV7-3 | CASSLTWDREAFF | TGTGCCAGCAGCCTAACCTGGGACAGGGAAGCTTTCTTT
TRBJ1-4 | . | . | TRBV20-1 | CSARLGEFHEKLFF | TGCAGTGCTAGATTAGGGGAATTCCATGAAAAACTGTTTTTT
TRBJ1-2 | many | TRBD1 | TRBV12-3/TRBV12-4 | CASRLTGQGKNYGYTF | TGTGCCAGCAGATTAACGGGACAGGGGAAGAACTATGGCTACACCTTC
TRBJ1-6 | . | . | TRBV4-3 | CASSQDIRRDNSPLHF | TGCGCCAGCAGCCAAGATATTCGACGTGATAATTCACCCCTCCACTTT
TRBJ2-7 | once | TRBD1 | TRBV7-9 | CASSSQGAQNEQYF | TGTGCCAGCAGCTCACAGGGGGCGCAAAATGAGCAGTACTTC
TRBJ2-7 | . | . | TRBV7-9 | CASSRRNEQYF | TGTGCCAGCAGTAGACGAAACGAGCAGTACTTC
TRBJ2-1 | few | TRBD1 | TRBV29-1 | CSVSTGETYNEQFF | TGCAGCGTATCGACAGGGGAGACCTACAATGAGCAGTTCTTC
TRBJ2-7 | . | . | TRBV21-1 | CASVGGRHGIEEQYF | TGTGCCAGTGTGGGGGGGCGACATGGGATTGAGGAGCAGTACTTC
TRBJ2-2 | . | . | TRBV12-3/TRBV12-4 | CASSGFGGSGELFF | TGTGCCAGCAGTGGTTTCGGGGGATCCGGGGAGCTGTTTTTT
TRBJ1-5 | few | . | TRBV27 | CASSLTGSVYSNQPQHF | TGTGCCAGCAGTTTAACAGGGAGTGTTTATAGCAATCAGCCCCAGCATTTT
TRBJ2-7 | few | . | TRBV11-2 | CASSQLDRSSYEQYF | TGTGCCAGCAGTCAATTAGACAGAAGTTCCTACGAGCAGTACTTC
TRBJ2-3 | . | . | TRBV6-1 | CASSDLAFSADTQYF | TGTGCCAGCAGTGATTTGGCCTTTTCCGCAGATACGCAGTATTTT
TRBJ1-6 | . | TRBD1 | TRBV3-1 | CASSQDPRRTGRNNSPLHF | TGTGCCAGCAGCCAAGATCCCCGAAGGACAGGGCGGAATAATTCACCCCTCCACTTT
TRBJ1-2 | . | . | TRBV10-3 | CAISELGSPVYGYTF | TGTGCCATCAGTGAGCTCGGCAGCCCTGTATATGGCTACACCTTC
TRBJ1-1 | . | TRBD1 | TRBV29-1 | CSADRLTEAFF | TGCAGCGCGGACAGGTTGACTGAAGCTTTCTTT
TRBJ2-7 | . | TRBD1 | TRBV12-3/TRBV12-4 | CASSSTFLPGQGVNEQYF | TGTGCCAGCAGTTCCACATTTTTACCAGGACAGGGAGTCAACGAGCAGTACTTC
TRBJ2-3 | once | TRBD1 | TRBV2 | CASRRDRTFQLGTDTQYF | TGTGCCAGCAGAAGGGACAGGACTTTCCAGTTAGGCACAGATACGCAGTATTTT
TRBJ1-2 | . | TRBD1 | TRBV24-1 | CATSVGTGLYGYTF | TGTGCCACCAGTGTCGGGACAGGCCTCTATGGCTACACCTTC
TRBJ2-7 | . | TRBD2 | TRBV6-2/TRBV6-3 | CASSYSMGLANYEQYF | TGTGCCAGCAGTTACTCGATGGGACTAGCGAACTACGAGCAGTACTTC
TRBJ2-5 | few | . | TRBV25-1 | CASSEFRGRTTQETQYF | TGTGCCAGCAGTGAATTCCGTGGCAGGACGACCCAAGAGACCCAGTACTTC
TRBJ1-1 | . | . | TRBV5-1 | CASSLGGDPEAFF | TGCGCCAGCAGCTTGGGAGGGGACCCTGAAGCTTTCTTT
TRBJ2-1 | few | . | TRBV18 | CASSMDIPSYNEQFF | TGTGCCAGCTCAATGGACATCCCTTCCTACAATGAGCAGTTCTTC
TRBJ1-6 | . | . | TRBV4-1 | CAGSQEWGYSYNSPLHF | TGCGCCGGCAGCCAAGAATGGGGGTACTCCTATAATTCACCCCTCCACTTT
TRBJ2-5 | few | . | TRBV12-3/TRBV12-4 | CASSLGRRLVAQYF | TGTGCCAGCAGCCTGGGACGTAGGTTGGTGGCCCAGTACTTC
TRBJ2-2 | few | . | TRBV20-1 | CSARVKGTGELFF | TGCAGTGCTAGAGTTAAGGGCACCGGGGAGCTGTTTTTT
TRBJ2-4 | . | . | TRBV7-9 | CASDVMAKNIQYF | TGTGCCAGCGATGTTATGGCCAAAAACATTCAGTACTTC
TRBJ2-1 | once | . | TRBV7-8 | CASSLVEGGEQFF | TGTGCCAGCAGCTTAGTGGAGGGAGGTGAGCAGTTCTTC
TRBJ1-6 | . | . | TRBV20-1 | CSARAWGSENSPLHF | TGCAGTGCTAGAGCGTGGGGGTCGGAGAATTCACCCCTCCACTTT